One and the same sample provided the 17 T cell receptor beta chains below, sequenced in a study of glioma-infiltrating T cells. Using RNA template, CDR3s of TCR alpha and beta were amplified with iRepertoire arm-PCR. TCRdb redid the calling of the multiplex PCR reads with MiXCR, one entry per CDR3 protein. The sample has approximately 10,000 distinct CDR3 sequences, 56% seen once; the top ten hold 20% to 25%. Sequencing was carried out using glioma tissue, nonneoplastic brain tissue, or PBMCs (not recorded which). These receptors all come from a human donor with low-grade glioma or glioblastoma, undergoing nonglioma brain surgery, or in good health (not recorded which).

Note on this clonotype: Its ends do not fully match the called genes, so a read error is possible. The rearrangement joins TRBV12-3 or TRBV12-4 to TRBJ2-7, with D perhaps matching TRBD2 (6 bases). The CDR3 contains 14 residues. The CDR3 DNA follows: TGTGCCAGCAGCGGGGACTCGAATCTATACGAGCAGTATTTC. It codes for CASSGDSNLYEQYF.

In its sample, this clonotype was seen once. The junction shows a germline mismatch at one end, possibly a read error. The chain carries TRBV7-2 and TRBJ2-3; D is uncertain. The CDR3 contains 12 residues. The germline gives CDR1 SGHTA, CDR2 FQGNSA. CDR3 in DNA: TGTGCCAGCAGCCCAGAAACAGATGCGCAGTATTTT. It specifies CASSPETDAQYF.

This clonotype qualifies as medium-sized. This chain connects TRBV27 to TRBJ2-7; D is undetermined. CDR3 length equals 13 residues. Germline CDR1 is MNHEY and CDR2 is SMNVEV (reference sequence). Between the trimmed V and J ends, which lost 7 bases and 1 base, there was a span of 11 bases. CDR3 in DNA: TGTGCCAGCACCACCTTTGGGTCCTACGAGCAGTACTTC. This sequence encodes CASTTFGSYEQYF.

A remark on this clonotype: Sequence at one end of the junction differs from germline and may be a read error. The J gene is TRBJ1-1, the V gene TRBV14, with D uncertain. The CDR3 extends over 13 amino acids. The germline V gene has CDR1 SGHDN and CDR2 FVKESK. The CDR3 spells CDSQSGINTEAFF. CDR3 bases: TGTGACAGCCAAAGCGGCATCAACACTGAAGCTTTCTTT.

For this clonotype: An end of the junction differs from the germline gene, which may be a read error. The V and J genes are TRBV2 and TRBJ2-3; 9 nucleotides agree with TRBD2. CDR1 SNHLY and CDR2 FYNNEI come from the germline V gene. The CDR3 runs to 16 residues. In nucleotides, the CDR3 is TGTGCCAGCACTGAAGGGACTAGCCCTTACACAGATACGCAGTATTTT. Translating gives CASTEGTSPYTDTQYF. Variable domain in full (rest from reference TRBV2 and TRBJ2-3): EPEVTQTPSHQVTQMGQEVILRCVPISNHLYFYWYRQILGQKVEFLVSFYNNEISEKSEIFDDQFSVERPDGSNFTLKIRSTKLEDSAMYFCASTEGTSPYTDTQYFGPGTRLTVL.

Regarding this clonotype: A junction boundary mismatches the germline segment, possibly from a read error. This chain connects TRBV15 to TRBJ1-6; 12 bases align to TRBD1. Germline values: CDR1 LNHNV, CDR2 YYDKDF (reference sequence). The CDR3 covers 16 residues. The CDR3 sequence is CATRREGQGANSTLNF. The CDR3 DNA reads TGTGCCACCAGGAGAGAGGGACAGGGGGCGAATTCAACCCTCAACTTT. Supplemented by reference TRBV15 and TRBJ1-6, the full variable domain reads DAMVIQNPRYQVTQFGKPVTLSCSQTLNHNVMYWYQQKSSQAPKLLFHYYDKDFNNEADTPDNFQSRRPNTSFCFLDIRSPGLGDTAMYLCATRREGQGANSTLNFGNGTRLTVT.

CDR3 DNA sequence: TGTGCCAGCAGTTCCCTGGGACTAGTGGGTCATTTCTTC. It codes for CASSSLGLVGHFF. The V gene is TRBV12-3 or TRBV12-4, the J gene TRBJ2-1, with TRBD2 matching 8 bases. The V gene end was trimmed by 4 bases and the J gene end by 16 bases; junction bases not matched to a gene: 12. This CDR3 comprises 13 residues.

As concerns this clonotype: One end of the junction does not line up with germline, which may come from a read error. J is TRBJ2-3 and V is TRBV7-9; D possibly uses TRBD1 or TRBD2 (6 bases each). The CDR3 loop spans 15 amino acids. CDR1 SEHNR and CDR2 FQNEAQ come from the germline V gene (reference sequence). This CDR3 is CASSHLRDITDTKYF. The CDR3 bases are TGTGCCAGCAGCCACTTGCGGGACATCACAGATACGAAGTATTTT.

This clonotype was observed many times. The chain couples TRBV25-1 to TRBJ1-1, with 7 bases identical to TRBD1. This CDR3 has 14 amino acids. Per the germline V gene, CDR1 is MGHDK and CDR2 is SYGVNS. After removal of 6 bases from V and 4 bases from J, the junction contained 8 bases not matched to a gene. The CDR3 loop is CASSFDRDRTEAFF. The CDR3 nucleotides are TGTGCCAGCAGCTTTGACAGGGATCGCACTGAAGCTTTCTTT.

Remarks on this clonotype: Relative to the germline gene, one junction end is altered; a read error may explain this. The rearrangement links TRBV30 to TRBJ1-5; D gene unclear. This CDR3 has 13 amino acids. The germline V gene has CDR1 GTSNPN and CDR2 SVGIG (reference sequence). In nucleotides, the CDR3 is TGTGCCTGGAGTCGCGACGGGAATCAGTCCCAGCATTTT. This gives the protein CAWSRDGNQSQHF.

This clonotype was found a few times. This may be a read error, as it is one base from a much larger clone. The chain recombines TRBV5-1 with TRBJ2-4; possibly TRBD1 or TRBD2 for D (5 bases each). From germline, CDR1 is SGHRS and CDR2 YFSETQ. The CDR3 consists of 14 residues. The CDR3 protein is CARSYGTAKNIQYF. Here the CDR3 DNA reads TGCGCCCGCAGTTATGGGACCGCCAAAAACATTCAGTACTTC.

About this clonotype itself: Mismatch with germline at one junction end may stem from a read error. This rearrangement joins TRBV15 to TRBJ2-7; D ambiguous. This CDR3 comprises 14 residues. The germline gives CDR1 LNHNV, CDR2 YYDKDF (reference sequence). CDR3 residues: CATIRDLDGYEQHF. In DNA form, the CDR3 reads TGTGCCACCATCAGAGATTTGGACGGCTACGAGCAGCACTTC.

This clonotype was counted at least ten times. The chain carries TRBV4-3 and TRBJ2-7; D could derive from TRBD1 or TRBD2 (5 bases each). The CDR3 extends over 15 amino acids. With 4 bases removed from V and 1 base from J, the gap between germline ends came to 14 bases. Germline CDR1 is LGHNA and CDR2 is YSLEER. CDR3: CASSPREQGSYEQYF. As DNA, the CDR3 is TGCGCCAGCAGCCCCAGGGAGCAAGGGTCCTACGAGCAGTACTTC.

This clonotype was found once. The chain joins TRBV19 to TRBJ2-6; D is perhaps TRBD1 (6 bases). The germline CDR1 and CDR2 sequences are LNHDA and SQIVND (reference sequence). Trimming removed 7 bases from V and 0 bases from J, with 16 bases in between. The CDR3 loop spans 17 amino acids. The CDR3 coding sequence is TGTGCCAGTACTGTCAACAGGGTGAGCTCTGGGGCCAACGTCCTGACTTTC. This gives the protein CASTVNRVSSGANVLTF.

CDR3 nucleotides: TGTGCCAGCAGTCGGACGGACGTGGCTGGAGCTTTCTTT. Translated: CASSRTDVAGAFF. The rearrangement joins TRBV7-2 to TRBJ1-1; D gene ambiguous. Germline CDR1 reads SGHTA; CDR2 reads FQGNSA. CDR3 size: 13 residues. Trimming stripped 6 bases from V and 10 bases from J, with 18 bases between.

This clonotype appeared a single time. The chain has TRBV20-1 and TRBJ2-3; D not certain. Trimming left V 0 bases short and J 13 bases short, with 23 bases between. CDR1 DFQATT and CDR2 SNEGSKA come from the germline V gene (reference sequence). CDR3 length: 15 amino acids. CDR3 amino acids: CSAREITMGKDKKYF. DNA for the CDR3: TGCAGTGCTAGAGAGATTACTATGGGCAAAGATAAGAAGTATTTT.

The rearrangement links TRBV15 to TRBJ2-3, with D unresolved. Germline lookup yields CDR1 LNHNV and CDR2 YYDKDF (reference sequence). Trimming shortened V by 0 bases and J by 1 base, and 11 bases separated the two germline ends. CDR3 length equals 16 residues. The DNA of the CDR3 is TGTGCCACCAGCAGAGATGTGGCCCGGGGCACAGATACGCAGTATTTT. Encoded protein: CATSRDVARGTDTQYF.